The 25 T cell receptor beta chains below come from one sample, sequenced in a study of long-term antiretroviral therapy in people with HIV. An immunoSEQ assay, version v3.0, was performed at survey level. Some clones are missing from TCRdb's copy, which holds only in-frame ones; the method was immunoSEQ multiplex PCR. The sample has about 25,000 clones; 70% to 90% are singletons. The source material was unsorted PBMCs, sampled 1.2 years after starting antiretroviral therapy. Receptors originate from a man in his fifties or sixties with HIV.

V and J are TRBV28 and TRBJ1-1; D may be TRBD1 (6 bases). CDR1 and CDR2 from the germline V gene are MDHEN and SYDVKM. The CDR3 sequence is 14 residues long. Trimming cost V 6 bases and J 3 bases, with 14 bases left between them. For the CDR3, the DNA is TGTGCCAGCAGACCTACAGGGCCGGACACTGAAGCTTTCTTT. Protein: CASRPTGPDTEAFF.

The rearrangement links TRBV7-2 to TRBJ2-3; 9 bases agree with TRBD2. CDR3 length equals 16 residues. Trimming removed 5 bases from V and 0 bases from J; junction bases left unmatched: 6. Germline V CDR1 and CDR2: SGHTA, FQGNSA. In DNA form, the CDR3 reads TGTGCCAGCAGCCCCTCTAGCGGGGCTAGCACAGATACGCAGTATTTT. Its protein is CASSPSSGASTDTQYF.

This chain joins TRBV29-1 and TRBJ2-1, with D possibly TRBD1 on 5 matching bases. Trimming left V 8 bases short and J 10 bases short, with 18 bases between. CDR3 length: 12 amino acids. Germline V gene data show CDR1 as SQVTM and CDR2 as ANQGSEA. The CDR3 DNA sequence: TGCAGCTCCAAAGGGGTAGAGTGGGAGCAGTTCTTC. It specifies CSSKGVEWEQFF.

The chain recombines TRBV28 with TRBJ2-2; D not resolved. The CDR3 totals 13 residues. Trimming cost V 7 bases and J 1 base, with 7 bases left between them. CDR1 is MDHEN and CDR2 is SYDVKM in the germline V gene. The CDR3 loop is CASILGNTGELFF. For the CDR3, the DNA is TGTGCCAGCATACTGGGGAACACCGGGGAGCTGTTTTTT.

The rearrangement links TRBV29-1 to TRBJ1-5, with 7 bases aligning to TRBD1. Germline V CDR1 and CDR2: SQVTM, ANQGSEA. V lost 5 bases to trimming and J lost 2 bases; unmatched junction nucleotides: 3. The CDR3 contains 13 residues. Here the CDR3 DNA reads TGCAGCGTTCAGGGGGAGGGCAATCAGCCCCAGCATTTT. Translated, it gives CSVQGEGNQPQHF. The variable domain in full, with the rest retrieved from reference TRBV29-1 and TRBJ1-5, is SAVISQKPSRDICQRGTSLTIQCQVDSQVTMMFWYRQQPGQSLTLIATANQGSEATYESGFVIDKFPISRPNLTFSTLTVSNMSPEDSSIYLCSVQGEGNQPQHFGDGTRLSIL.

The chain has TRBV19 and TRBJ2-1; D may be TRBD1 or TRBD2 (5 bases each). The V and J ends lost 3 bases and 0 bases respectively, with 9 bases between them. This CDR3 comprises 15 residues. From germline, CDR1 is LNHDA and CDR2 SQIVND (reference sequence). The CDR3 coding sequence is TGTGCCAGTAGTATGGGGGTGGGCTCCTACAATGAGCAGTTCTTC. Its protein is CASSMGVGSYNEQFF. The full variable domain, completed using reference TRBV19 and TRBJ2-1, is DGGITQSPKYLFRKEGQNVTLSCEQNLNHDAMYWYRQDPGQGLRLIYYSQIVNDFQKGDIAEGYSVSREKKESFPLTVTSAQKNPTAFYLCASSMGVGSYNEQFFGPGTRLTVL.

The chain joins TRBV9 to TRBJ2-1; D remains ambiguous. The CDR3 spans 15 residues. V gave up 0 bases and J gave up 5 bases, with 12 bases separating them. CDR1 and CDR2 from the germline V gene are SGDLS and YYNGEE. CDR3: CASSVVGLSDNEQFF. CDR3 DNA: TGTGCCAGCAGCGTAGTCGGGCTCTCAGACAATGAGCAGTTCTTC.

V is TRBV19 and J is TRBJ2-2; D might be TRBD2 (5 bases). This CDR3 region has 14 residues. CDR1 and CDR2 from the germline V gene are LNHDA and SQIVND (reference sequence). V was cut by 6 bases and J by 4 bases, with 12 bases left in between. The DNA for the CDR3 is TGTGCCAGTAGCCATGACCGGGGCACCGGGGAGCTGTTTTTT. This codes for CASSHDRGTGELFF. Based on the CDR3 plus reference TRBV19 and TRBJ2-2, the full variable domain is DGGITQSPKYLFRKEGQNVTLSCEQNLNHDAMYWYRQDPGQGLRLIYYSQIVNDFQKGDIAEGYSVSREKKESFPLTVTSAQKNPTAFYLCASSHDRGTGELFFGEGSRLTVL.

This clone was detected only once. V gene TRBV4-1 combines with J gene TRBJ2-3; D may be TRBD2 (6 bases). The CDR3 is made up of 14 amino acids. CDR1 is MGHRA, CDR2 YSYEKL, per germline. The V and J ends lost 0 bases and 5 bases respectively, with 9 bases between them. CDR3: CASSQDPGVDTQYF. Here the CDR3 DNA reads TGCGCCAGCAGCCAAGATCCGGGAGTAGATACGCAGTATTTT.

The chain recombines TRBV6-1 with TRBJ2-5; D perhaps matches TRBD1 (6 bases). The germline V and J ends were trimmed by 7 bases and 4 bases, with 19 bases remaining between them. This CDR3 contains 15 residues. Germline V gives CDR1 MNHNS, CDR2 SASEGT. The CDR3 bases are TGTGCCAGCACTTTCTCCATAGGGGGTCGAGAGACCCAGTACTTC. Its translation: CASTFSIGGRETQYF.

The V call is TRBV5-1, the J call TRBJ1-1; D is unclear. Germline V gene sequence: CDR1 SGHRS, CDR2 YFSETQ. The CDR3 extends over 14 amino acids. Trimming removed 4 bases at V and 0 bases at J, with 10 bases between. CDR3 DNA sequence: TGCGCCAGCAGCGGTGGACTGATGAACACTGAAGCTTTCTTT. Translated: CASSGGLMNTEAFF.

CDR3 nucleotides: TGTGCCAGCATCCTCTCCGGGACAGTCTCCCAAGAGACCCAGTACTTC. This codes for CASILSGTVSQETQYF. The J gene is TRBJ2-5, the V gene TRBV6-6; 7 bases fit TRBD1. Looked up from germline, CDR1 is MNHNY and CDR2 is SVGAGI (reference sequence). This CDR3 comprises 16 residues. Unmatched junction bases numbered 12, after V lost 7 bases and J lost 1 base.

The chain recombines TRBV28 with TRBJ2-5; 10 nucleotides align to TRBD2. Trimming at V came to 5 bases and at J to 5 bases, leaving 5 bases not matched to a gene. Germline loops: CDR1 MDHEN, CDR2 SYDVKM. This CDR3 has 14 residues. The CDR3 nucleotides are TGTGCCAGCAGTCCCCTAGCGGGGGCTGAGACCCAGTACTTC. This encodes CASSPLAGAETQYF.

Note on this clone: The junction shows a germline mismatch at one end, possibly a read error. The chain couples TRBV6-4 to TRBJ2-7; 11 bases are shared with TRBD2. The CDR3 sequence is 12 residues long. Per germline, CDR1 MRHNA and CDR2 SNTAGT. The CDR3 region is CASSAGTSGSNF. The CDR3 coding sequence is TGTGCCAGCAGTGCTGGGACTAGCGGTTCGAACTTC.

The chain couples TRBV27 to TRBJ1-1, with D possibly matching TRBD1 (5 bases). This CDR3 contains 13 residues. Germline assignment: CDR1 MNHEY and CDR2 SMNVEV (reference sequence). Deletions cut 3 bases from V and 7 bases from J, with 12 bases between. Here the CDR3 DNA reads TGTGCCAGCAGTTTGGGGGGGTTTGGTGAAGCTTTCTTT. It yields the protein CASSLGGFGEAFF.

This chain connects TRBV6-5 to TRBJ1-5, with D perhaps TRBD1 (5 bases). Trimming stripped 4 bases from V and 5 bases from J, with 9 bases between. The CDR3 extends over 13 amino acids. Germline V gene sequence: CDR1 MNHEY, CDR2 SVGAGI. The CDR3 DNA is TGTGCCAGCAGTTCAGGGACTTATCAGCCCCAGCATTTT. Protein product: CASSSGTYQPQHF.

The J gene is TRBJ2-7, the V gene TRBV5-5, with D maybe TRBD2 (5 bases). CDR1 is SGHKS, CDR2 YYEKEE, per germline (reference sequence). The CDR3 covers 16 residues. Between the trimmed V and J ends, which lost 4 bases and 3 bases, there was a span of 20 bases. This chain's CDR3 is CASSPSQSRGYYEQYF. The CDR3 DNA reads TGTGCCAGCAGCCCGTCACAGTCTCGCGGGTACTACGAGCAGTACTTC.

The chain uses TRBV5-4 and TRBJ2-7; D might be TRBD1 (6 bases). V was clipped by 0 bases and J by 6 bases, with 16 bases between them. The CDR3 totals 15 residues. Germline CDR1 reads SGHNT; CDR2 reads YYREEE (reference sequence). CDR3 in amino acids: CASSLGQVNRVEQYF. As DNA, the CDR3 is TGTGCCAGCAGCTTGGGACAGGTGAATCGAGTCGAGCAGTACTTC.

The genes are TRBV5-1 and TRBJ2-1; the D gene could be TRBD1 or TRBD2 (6 bases each). V was cut by 0 bases and J by 1 base, with 11 bases left in between. Germline CDR1 is SGHRS and CDR2 is YFSETQ. CDR3 size: 16 residues. The CDR3 DNA sequence: TGCGCCAGCAGCTTGGCTTGGAGGGGGTCCTACAATGAGCAGTTCTTC. Its protein is CASSLAWRGSYNEQFF.

In its sample, this clone was seen a few times. The V gene is TRBV5-4, the J gene TRBJ1-2; D might be TRBD1 (6 bases). The CDR3 is 16 residues long. The V end lost 4 bases, the J end lost 4 bases, and 20 bases lay between the germline ends. CDR1 SGHNT and CDR2 YYREEE come from the germline V gene (reference sequence). This CDR3 is CASSPTRGAYGYGYTF. In DNA form, the CDR3 reads TGTGCCAGCAGCCCCACTCGGGGGGCCTACGGCTATGGCTACACCTTC. Using reference TRBV5-4 and TRBJ1-2 for the parts outside the CDR3, the full variable domain is ETGVTQSPTHLIKTRGQQVTLRCSSQSGHNTVSWYQQALGQGPQFIFQYYREEENGRGNFPPRFSGLQFPNYSSELNVNALELDDSALYLCASSPTRGAYGYGYTFGSGTRLTVV.

This chain links TRBV12-5 with TRBJ2-7, with no clear D. The V end lost 5 bases, the J end lost 3 bases, and 14 bases lay between the germline ends. Per the germline V gene, CDR1 is LGHNT and CDR2 is FRNRAP. The CDR3 totals 14 residues. The CDR3 region is CASGPNNGVYEQYF. Written as DNA, the CDR3 is TGTGCTAGTGGTCCAAATAATGGAGTCTACGAGCAGTACTTC.

J is TRBJ2-7 and V is TRBV27, with D possibly being TRBD1 or TRBD2 (5 bases each). The CDR3 is 16 amino acids. Germline V lookup: CDR1 MNHEY, CDR2 SMNVEV (reference sequence). V lost 10 bases to trimming and J lost 3 bases, with 25 bases between them. CDR3 loop: CAITSTTGTELYEQYF. DNA of the CDR3: TGTGCCATTACGTCAACGACCGGGACCGAACTCTACGAGCAGTACTTC.

The gene calls are TRBV28 and TRBJ2-3; maybe TRBD2 (7 bases). CDR1 and CDR2 from the germline V gene are MDHEN and SYDVKM. V dropped 5 bases and J dropped 3 bases, with 12 bases sitting between them. The CDR3 is made up of 14 amino acids. CDR3 DNA sequence: TGTGCCAGCAGTACGGGGGGCCGAACAGATACGCAGTATTTT. It specifies CASSTGGRTDTQYF.

This sequence joins TRBV7-3 and TRBJ2-7, with 11 bases aligning to TRBD2. The CDR3 consists of 16 residues. In germline, CDR1 is SGHTA, CDR2 FQGTGA. V was pared by 5 bases and J by 4 bases, with 10 bases of the junction left unmatched. As DNA, the CDR3 is TGTGCCAGCAGCCCGATGAGACTAGCGGGGTGGTACGAGCAGTACTTC. The encoded protein is CASSPMRLAGWYEQYF.

V gene TRBV7-9 combines with J gene TRBJ1-1; no clear D gene. The CDR3 totals 14 residues. Germline V gives CDR1 SEHNR, CDR2 FQNEAQ (reference sequence). The ends were cut back, 1 base at V and 1 base at J, with 7 bases in the middle. Here the CDR3 DNA reads TGTGCCAGCAGCTTAGACAGAGGGAACACTGAAGCTTTCTTT. It yields the protein CASSLDRGNTEAFF.